This record covers a single TCR beta chain. Its matching antigen is unknown. The sample belongs to a study of T cell responses to AZD1222 COVID-19 vaccine. Study-wide results and limits: Clonal diversity may have been underestimated, and the donors were mostly white British, with more females than males. At 160-218 and 743-854, vaccine-associated CD4 TCRs were dominant, and they spanned spike. Nearly half of spike-specific TCRs reportedly go after variant regions that carry no mutations.

This CDR3 is 15 amino acids long. CDR1 is MNHEY and CDR2 is SVGAGI in the germline V gene. V lost 4 bases to trimming and J lost 2 bases; unmatched junction nucleotides: 3. TCRdb's copy holds only in-frame clones and misses some; the assay was immunoSEQ multiplex PCR. The sample yields 140,000 or so clones, roughly nine tenths seen once. This rearrangement joins TRBV6-5 to TRBJ1-2, with 11 bases lining up with TRBD1. The sample in question was peripheral blood, obtained on day 0 of AZD1222 vaccination. The receptor was derived from an adult in good health. The CDR3 sequence: CASSFGQGANYGYTF. DNA for the CDR3: TGTGCCAGCAGTTTCGGACAGGGGGCGAACTATGGCTACACCTTC.